The 18 T cell receptor beta chains presented below share a single source sample, sequenced in a study of T cell responses to AZD1222 COVID-19 vaccine. The table came from immunoSEQ multiplex PCR; TCRdb's copy has only in-frame clones and leaves some out. The sample carries tens of thousands of clones, 90% to 95% recorded once. The source was peripheral blood, collected 28 days after the second AZD1222 dose. The receptors come from an adult who received the AZD1222 COVID-19 vaccine.

The V gene is TRBV7-2, the J gene TRBJ1-1; D unclear. Germline CDR1 and CDR2: SGHTA and FQGNSA. Between the trimmed V and J ends, which lost 5 bases and 0 bases, there was a span of 10 bases. CDR3 length equals 14 residues. CDR3 DNA sequence: TGTGCCAGCAGCCCCCTGGGCCTGAACACTGAAGCTTTCTTT. Protein sequence: CASSPLGLNTEAFF.

V gene TRBV6-5 combines with J gene TRBJ1-2, with a tentative D call TRBD1 (5 bases). Trimming removed 7 bases from V and 5 bases from J, with 8 bases in between. Germline CDR1 and CDR2: MNHEY and SVGAGI. This CDR3 is 11 amino acids long. CDR3 residues: CASTQGYGYTF. CDR3 bases: TGTGCCAGCACCCAGGGTTATGGCTACACCTTC.

This chain joins TRBV7-9 and TRBJ2-5; D not certain. The CDR3 is 15 residues long. The germline gives CDR1 SEHNR, CDR2 FQNEAQ (reference sequence). Deletions cut 0 bases from V and 2 bases from J, with 10 bases between. The CDR3 bases are TGTGCCAGCAGCTTAGCTCTTCGCCAGCAAGAGACCCAGTACTTC. Its translation is CASSLALRQQETQYF.

The V and J genes are TRBV6-5 and TRBJ1-1; D unclear. CDR1 MNHEY and CDR2 SVGAGI come from the germline V gene. V shed 2 bases and J shed 1 base, with 5 bases lying between them. The CDR3 contains 13 residues. The CDR3 sequence: CASSYTPNTEAFF. As DNA, the CDR3 is TGTGCCAGCAGTTACACACCGAACACTGAAGCTTTCTTT.

In its sample, this clone was seen a few times. This chain uses TRBV5-1 with TRBJ1-6; no clear D. The germline V and J ends were trimmed by 5 bases and 8 bases, with 11 bases remaining between them. CDR3 length equals 13 residues. Germline CDR1 and CDR2: SGHRS and YFSETQ. DNA of the CDR3: TGCGCCAGCAGGGCAGCGAGGGATTCACCCCTCCACTTT. Its protein is CASRAARDSPLHF.

The rearrangement links TRBV28 to TRBJ1-2; tentative D call: TRBD1 (5 bases). CDR3 size: 13 residues. Germline CDR1 is MDHEN and CDR2 is SYDVKM. V lost 8 bases and J lost 6, with 16 bases in between. DNA for the CDR3: TGTGCCAGCGCTCGGGGGGACGGCAATGGCTACACCTTC. Protein sequence: CASARGDGNGYTF.

The rearrangement links TRBV9 to TRBJ2-3; no firm D call. Germline CDR1 SGDLS, CDR2 YYNGEE. This CDR3 spans 12 amino acids. The V gene lost 5 bases and the J gene lost 4 bases, with 8 bases spanning the gap. The CDR3 nucleotides read TGTGCCAGCAGTGGGATCCCAGATACGCAGTATTTT. It encodes CASSGIPDTQYF.

This chain links TRBV30 with TRBJ2-6, with D uncertain. V lost 3 bases and J lost 1, with 13 bases in between. This CDR3 region has 16 residues. Germline V gene sequence: CDR1 GTSNPN, CDR2 SVGIG (reference sequence). The CDR3, as DNA: TGTGCCTGGAGGGCCACCGGTGAGTCTGGGGCCAACGTCCTGACTTTC. The encoded protein is CAWRATGESGANVLTF.

J is TRBJ2-2 and V is TRBV15; D is perhaps TRBD1 or TRBD2 (5 bases each). The CDR3 totals 15 residues. V was trimmed by 2 bases and J by 3 bases, leaving 10 bases between them. In germline, CDR1 is LNHNV, CDR2 YYDKDF (reference sequence). The chain's CDR3 is CATSRLRGDTGELFF. The CDR3 DNA sequence: TGTGCCACCAGCAGATTGAGAGGGGACACCGGGGAGCTGTTTTTT.

The chain combines TRBV7-9 with TRBJ2-7; D is ambiguous. Trimming cost V 1 base and J 0 bases, with 7 bases left between them. CDR1 is SEHNR, CDR2 FQNEAQ, per germline (reference sequence). This CDR3 has 14 amino acids. CDR3 amino acids: CASSLVPFSYEQYF. DNA for the CDR3: TGTGCCAGCAGCTTAGTGCCCTTCTCCTACGAGCAGTACTTC.

V gene TRBV7-2 combines with J gene TRBJ2-7; tentative D call: TRBD2 (5 bases). This CDR3 has 15 amino acids. Germline CDR1 reads SGHTA; CDR2 reads FQGNSA. The germline V and J ends were trimmed by 1 base and 0 bases, with 10 bases remaining between them. CDR3 loop: CASSLGLSSSYEQYF. In DNA form, the CDR3 reads TGTGCCAGCAGCTTAGGACTATCGAGCTCCTACGAGCAGTACTTC.

The rearrangement joins TRBV10-3 to TRBJ2-5, with D unclear. Germline V gene data show CDR1 as ENHRY and CDR2 as SYGVKD. This CDR3 has 13 residues. Trimming removed 3 bases from V and 2 bases from J, with 7 bases in between. CDR3 nucleotide sequence: TGTGCCATCAGTGAAGTCAGTCAAGAGACCCAGTACTTC. This translates into CAISEVSQETQYF.

The chain recombines TRBV7-3 with TRBJ1-2; D is unclear. Trimming stripped 1 base from V and 3 bases from J, with 6 bases between. The CDR3 runs 13 residues. The V gene's germline CDR1 is SGHTA and CDR2 FQGTGA. In nucleotides, the CDR3 is TGTGCCAGCAGCTTAAGTGGGGACTATGGCTACACCTTC. This codes for CASSLSGDYGYTF.

The chain employs TRBV2 and TRBJ1-1; D is possibly TRBD1 (6 bases). Per germline, CDR1 SNHLY and CDR2 FYNNEI. With 2 bases removed from V and 5 bases from J, the gap between germline ends came to 12 bases. The CDR3 is made up of 14 amino acids. This CDR3 is CASSESGARTEAFF. In DNA, the CDR3 is TGTGCCAGCAGTGAATCAGGGGCACGGACTGAAGCTTTCTTT.

This chain joins TRBV7-3 and TRBJ2-2; 10 bases align to TRBD2. This CDR3 has 18 residues. V was pared by 4 bases and J by 3 bases, with 11 bases of the junction left unmatched. Germline-derived CDR1 and CDR2 are SGHTA and FQGTGA. CDR3 in DNA: TGTGCCAGCAGCTCCAACCTCCTAGCGGGGGCCTACACCGGGGAGCTGTTTTTT. Protein: CASSSNLLAGAYTGELFF.

The genes are TRBV2 and TRBJ1-1; a possible D gene is TRBD1 (5 bases). Germline V lookup: CDR1 SNHLY, CDR2 FYNNEI. V was clipped by 6 bases and J by 4 bases, with 12 bases between them. CDR3 length equals 13 residues. CDR3 bases: TGTGCCAGCAGGCAGGGAACGAGCACTGAAGCTTTCTTT. It is translated as CASRQGTSTEAFF.

J is TRBJ1-5 and V is TRBV11-2; a possible D gene is TRBD1 (6 bases). Germline values: CDR1 SGHAT, CDR2 FQNNGV. Deletions cut 1 base from V and 3 bases from J, with 7 bases between. The CDR3 runs to 14 residues. CDR3 nucleotide sequence: TGTGCCAGCAGCTTAGGGGGGCCCAATCAGCCCCAGCATTTT. Amino acids: CASSLGGPNQPQHF.

The chain has TRBV7-2 and TRBJ2-7; 12 bases fit TRBD2. Germline lookup yields CDR1 SGHTA and CDR2 FQGNSA. After removal of 2 bases from V and 6 bases from J, the junction contained 5 bases not matched to a gene. The CDR3 sequence is 15 residues long. Here the CDR3 DNA reads TGTGCCAGCAGCTTAAAACTAGCGGGGGGATCCGAGCAGTACTTC. Translated: CASSLKLAGGSEQYF.